This TCR beta chain was captured by sequencing in a study of tissue T cells after allogeneic stem cell transplantation. Measured with immunoSEQ multiplex PCR; TCRdb has only the in-frame clones, and not every one. The sample holds 9,700 or so clones, 65% to 70% seen once. This clone was picked up a small number of times. This CDR3 has 13 amino acids. The germline V gene encodes CDR1 MRHNA and CDR2 SNTAGT. The trim removed 6 bases at V and 6 bases at J, leaving 4 bases unmatched. This sample comprised tissue from the stomach, obtained at autopsy. The receptor's source is a male donor older than 55 with lung cancer. The rearrangement uses TRBV6-4 and TRBJ2-3, with 9 bases fitting TRBD2. The CDR3 DNA reads as TGTGCCAGCAGGATAGCGGGAGAGGATACGCAGTATTTT. It is translated as CASRIAGEDTQYF.